This TCR beta chain was retrieved from a study of T cell clonality in common variable immunodeficiency (dated by TCRdb to between 2014 and 2016). Beyond this particular receptor, the publication reports: Fewer TCRbeta clones were shared among CVID subjects than among healthy controls (p < 0.0001). Despite equal DNA input, controls averaged around 80,000 unique sequences per sample versus about 31,547 in CVID samples. Increased TCRbeta clonality was found in CVID subjects compared with healthy controls (t-test p = 0.018), with the increase being most characteristic of about a third of subjects. Correlations between repertoire features and clinical complications were limited by patient heterogeneity within the CVID cohort. Fewer deletions and N-nucleotide insertions were reportedly observed in CVID TCRbeta sequences, and highly modified clones with 13 or more V deletions were reportedly absent from CVID TCRbeta sequences. According to the authors, figuring out what caused the increased clonality in CVID would require sequencing the repertoires of T cell subpopulations.

For sequencing input, CVID and control samples contributed equivalent amounts of genomic DNA. For every sample, a 60 bp segment covering the rearranged TCRbeta CDR3 region was amplified and then sequenced. The immunoSEQ assay, a bias-corrected multiplex PCR combined with high-throughput sequencing, was used for TCRbeta amplification. The paper's data handling went like this. Every unique nucleotide sequence was considered a clone and was annotated with V, D and J genes, copy number and frequency. Sequences were labeled productive if in frame, and non-productive if out of frame or containing stop codons. As previously described, Shannon's entropy was used to calculate clonality. The predicted amino acid sequences of productive clones were used to derive the mean CDR3 Kyte-Doolittle hydropathy. Hierarchical clustering of scaled V gene usage was performed with the R hclust function using Manhattan distance and complete linkage. Sharing of clones by CDR3 amino acid sequence was evaluated by resampling 12 repertoires per group over 100 rounds. The repertoires were searched for approximately 70 published EBV-specific TCRbeta sequences and 245 published CMV-specific TCRbeta sequences. Analysis left out a couple of CVID samples that produced under 10,000 sequences, so 35 to 50 CVID repertoires remained. The source is immuneACCESS, and TCRdb retained only in-frame sequences with V and J called. Part of the clones is not carried over; for the studies checked, unresolved V genes explain less than half of this, and the remainder is unexplained. The V and J calls and the clone size are those of that table, but D and trimming were determined from the DNA. This sample is represented by approximately 81,000 clones, with no singletons among them. About 0.8% of the sample comes from the top ten.

Most CVID patients and most healthy controls were of Caucasian heritage. Heparinized peripheral whole blood samples of 5 to 8 ml were collected from each donor. Genomic DNA from adults with common variable immune deficiency (CVID) and from healthy adult controls was the source for sequencing TCRbeta CDR3 repertoires. The control group comprised 22 healthy adult volunteers, about twelve female and roughly ten male, aged about 20 to 70 years with a mean age of 34. To isolate peripheral blood mononuclear cells, diluted blood was subjected to density centrifugation over Hypaque 1077 or Ficoll-Paque. Genomic DNA was obtained from unsorted mononuclear cells through either Qiagen column purification or a centrifugation-based method. This clone appeared many times. The antigen it recognizes is unknown. The sequence runs out 3 residues before the end of the CDR3; the remainder is reconstructed from the germline J gene.

The CDR3 holds 15 amino acids from the cysteine to the phenylalanine. Sequencing covers 36 bases of the CDR3, shown here with the frame starting at base 1. Cut back by 3 bases and 0 bases, the V and J ends lie 11 bases apart. The receptor's source is a person aged 18 to 69 in good health. Sequenced sample: peripheral blood mononuclear cells. The rearranged segments are TRBV12-3 or TRBV12-4 and TRBJ1-2; tentative D gene TRBD1, with 6 bases matching. The CDR3: CASSFGRGANYGYTF. The part of the CDR3 DNA that was read is TGTGCCAGCAGTTTCGGCAGGGGCGCTAACTATGGC.